The rows below give T cell receptor beta chains drawn from one sample of a study of vaccination and CD4 T cells after COVID-19. In TCRdb, the PCR reads were re-called with MiXCR into one record per CDR3 protein. Among over 9,000 distinct CDR3 sequences listed, around 43% were seen once. Their specific antigens are unknown. Source material: CD4+ T cells from blood, cultured in vitro. The receptors here all came from a human donor who had recovered from COVID-19. The CDR3 runs from the conserved cysteine through the conserved F or W.

V: TRBV12-5; CDR3: CASGLDGGSGGEQFF
V: TRBV20-1; CDR3: CSAREPGQGATEAFF
V: TRBV12-3/TRBV12-4; CDR3: CASSLWDRETQYF
V: TRBV12-5; CDR3: CASGPPTPWNEQFF
V: TRBV5-6; CDR3: CASSFAKGRDEQYF
V: TRBV5-1; CDR3: CASQGFGANVLTF
V: TRBV5-1; CDR3: CASSLQPYQETQYF
V: TRBV11-3; CDR3: CASSLDQAQYF
V: TRBV7-6; CDR3: CASSFRPGEAFF
V: TRBV6-2/TRBV6-3; CDR3: CASSKSRGQGLEKLFF
V: TRBV2; CDR3: CASTGQGAGGYTF
V: TRBV18; CDR3: CASSPNSDTQYF
V: TRBV7-6; CDR3: CASSLASSANSGNTIYF
V: TRBV28; CDR3: CASSPGQSVYGYTF
V: TRBV12-3/TRBV12-4; CDR3: CASSLNVGADQPQHF
V: TRBV5-6; CDR3: CASSLGWESAEAFF
V: TRBV5-1; CDR3: CASSAGGSSAGNTIYF
V: TRBV19; CDR3: CASSIVPVARNQPQHF
V: TRBV7-8; CDR3: CASSLEGSEADTQYF
V: TRBV11-3; CDR3: CASSSGYDGYTF
V: TRBV5-8; CDR3: CASSLAAQYF
V: TRBV4-1; CDR3: CASSQGDLTASYEQYF
V: TRBV6-2/TRBV6-3; CDR3: CASSSGRINTDTQYF
V: TRBV2; CDR3: CASSTRGLLQETQYF
V: TRBV18; CDR3: CASSPGTGPDTQYF
V: TRBV7-9; CDR3: CASSSDTSIYYGYTF
V: TRBV7-8; CDR3: CASSLRRTFQETQYF
V: TRBV28; CDR3: CASSLGNTEAFF
V: TRBV28; CDR3: CASSLRWKATQYF
V: TRBV10-1; CDR3: CASSDGRTLYGYTF
V: TRBV20-1; CDR3: CSAHPGRGGWMNQYGYTF
V: TRBV5-6; CDR3: CASYYGGSHYEQYF
V: TRBV7-9; CDR3: CASSTAPGTGQETQYF
V: TRBV20-1; CDR3: CSAPGQGATNYGYTF
V: TRBV11-2; CDR3: CASGQGAARTEAFF
V: TRBV12-3/TRBV12-4; CDR3: CASSLRTDGSGYTF
V: TRBV12-3/TRBV12-4; CDR3: CASSPGLQETQYF
V: TRBV1; CDR3: CTSSPQGGINQPQHF
V: TRBV6-1; CDR3: CASSENRGGLNGYTF
V: TRBV7-2; CDR3: CASSTSRDHNEQFF
V: TRBV6-1; CDR3: CASSKTGNYGYTF
V: TRBV10-2; CDR3: CASSEADPTPFETQYF
V: TRBV12-3/TRBV12-4; CDR3: CASSLLAGKAGELFF
V: TRBV19; CDR3: CASLTLVAKNIQYF
V: TRBV7-2; CDR3: CASSPTGTVGYGYTF
V: TRBV12-5; CDR3: CASGLLAREGGYTF
V: TRBV12-3/TRBV12-4; CDR3: CASSPQAGVNTEAFF
V: TRBV6-1; CDR3: CASSGRDRGGYGYTF
V: TRBV12-3/TRBV12-4; CDR3: CASRGAGGLSNEQFF
V: TRBV11-3; CDR3: CASSPGRYSSQETQYF
V: TRBV6-2/TRBV6-3; CDR3: CASSYPRVMNEAFF
V: TRBV6-1; CDR3: CASSQGYTNEKLFF
V: TRBV20-1; CDR3: CSAVVGGAESGELFF